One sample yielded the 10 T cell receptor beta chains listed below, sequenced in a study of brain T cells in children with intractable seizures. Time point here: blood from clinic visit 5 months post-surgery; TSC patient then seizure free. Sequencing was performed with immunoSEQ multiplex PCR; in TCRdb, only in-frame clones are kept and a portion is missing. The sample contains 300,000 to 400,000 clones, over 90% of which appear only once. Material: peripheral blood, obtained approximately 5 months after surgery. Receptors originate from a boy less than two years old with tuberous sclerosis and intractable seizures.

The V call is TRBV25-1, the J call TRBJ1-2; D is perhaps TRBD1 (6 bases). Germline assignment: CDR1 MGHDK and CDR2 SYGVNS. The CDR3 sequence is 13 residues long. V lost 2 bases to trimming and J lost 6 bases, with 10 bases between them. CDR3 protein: CASSEVNRDGYTF. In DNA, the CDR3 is TGTGCCAGCAGTGAAGTAAACAGGGATGGCTACACCTTC.

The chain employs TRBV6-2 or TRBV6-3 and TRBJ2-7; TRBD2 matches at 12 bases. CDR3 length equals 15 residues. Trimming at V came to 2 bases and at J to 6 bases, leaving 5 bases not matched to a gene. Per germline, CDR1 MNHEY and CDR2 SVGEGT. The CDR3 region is CASSYTSGRTAEQYF. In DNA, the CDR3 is TGTGCCAGCAGTTACACTAGCGGGAGGACAGCCGAGCAGTACTTC.

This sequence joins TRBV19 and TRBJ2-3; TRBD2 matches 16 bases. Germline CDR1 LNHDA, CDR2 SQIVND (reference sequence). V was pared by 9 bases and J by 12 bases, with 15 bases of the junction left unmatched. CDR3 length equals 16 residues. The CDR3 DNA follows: TGTGCCAGCCCTTTGAGGGGACTAGCGGGAGGGGGCCCCCAGTATTTT. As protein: CASPLRGLAGGGPQYF.

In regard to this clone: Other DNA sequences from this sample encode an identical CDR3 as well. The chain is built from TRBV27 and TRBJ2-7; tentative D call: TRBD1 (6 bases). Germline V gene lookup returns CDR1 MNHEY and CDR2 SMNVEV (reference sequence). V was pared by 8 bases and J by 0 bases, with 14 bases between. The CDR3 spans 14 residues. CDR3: CASRPQGSSYEQYF. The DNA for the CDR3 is TGTGCCAGCCGTCCACAGGGCAGCTCCTACGAGCAGTACTTC.

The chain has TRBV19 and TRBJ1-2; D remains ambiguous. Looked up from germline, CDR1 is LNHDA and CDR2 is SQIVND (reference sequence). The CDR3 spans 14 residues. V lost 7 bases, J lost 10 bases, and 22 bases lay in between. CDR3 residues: CASTHVGVGNTYTF. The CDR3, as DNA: TGTGCCAGTACCCACGTCGGGGTGGGAAATACCTACACCTTC.

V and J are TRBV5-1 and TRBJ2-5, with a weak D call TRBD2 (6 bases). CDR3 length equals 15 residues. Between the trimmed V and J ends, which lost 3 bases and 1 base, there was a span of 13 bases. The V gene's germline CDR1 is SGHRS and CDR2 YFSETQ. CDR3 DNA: TGCGCCAGCAGCTCCCCAGGCGGGGTCCAAGAGACCCAGTACTTC. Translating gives CASSSPGGVQETQYF.

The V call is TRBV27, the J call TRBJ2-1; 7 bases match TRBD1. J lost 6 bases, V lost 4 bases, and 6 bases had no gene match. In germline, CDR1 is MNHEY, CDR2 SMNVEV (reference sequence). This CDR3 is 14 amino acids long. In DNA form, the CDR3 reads TGTGCCAGCAGTTCCCCGACAGGGACCAATGAGCAGTTCTTC. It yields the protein CASSSPTGTNEQFF.

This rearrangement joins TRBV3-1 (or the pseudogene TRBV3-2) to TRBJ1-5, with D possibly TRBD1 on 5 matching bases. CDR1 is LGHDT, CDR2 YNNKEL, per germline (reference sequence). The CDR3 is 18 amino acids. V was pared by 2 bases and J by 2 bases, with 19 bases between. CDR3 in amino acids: CASSQLPPGTWGNQPQHF. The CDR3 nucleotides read TGTGCCAGCAGCCAACTCCCCCCGGGGACGTGGGGCAATCAGCCCCAGCATTTT.

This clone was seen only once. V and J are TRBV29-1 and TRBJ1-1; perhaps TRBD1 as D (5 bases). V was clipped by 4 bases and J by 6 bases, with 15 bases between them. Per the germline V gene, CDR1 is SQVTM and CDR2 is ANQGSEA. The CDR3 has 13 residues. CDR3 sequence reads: CSVAGRAPSEAFF. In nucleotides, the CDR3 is TGCAGCGTTGCGGGACGGGCCCCTTCTGAAGCTTTCTTT.

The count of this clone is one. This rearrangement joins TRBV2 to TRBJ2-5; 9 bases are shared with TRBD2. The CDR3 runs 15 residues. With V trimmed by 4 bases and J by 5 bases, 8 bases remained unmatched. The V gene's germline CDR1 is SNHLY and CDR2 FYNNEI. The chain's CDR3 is CASSGTGTSWETQYF. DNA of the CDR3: TGTGCCAGCAGTGGAACAGGGACTAGCTGGGAGACCCAGTACTTC.